Each of the 25 T cell receptor beta chains below was sequenced from the same sample in a study of cytomegalovirus exposure and HLA in healthy donors. The PCR was carried out with 60 Vbeta primers and 13 Jbeta primers. Here immunoSEQ multiplex PCR was the method, and the copy in TCRdb shows in-frame clones only, minus some. Here the sample spans over 95,000 clones, about 61% being singletons. Sequences were obtained from PBMCs. The receptors originated from a man aged 18 to 30 in good health and CMV-seropositive.

The V call is TRBV6-1, the J call TRBJ2-7; TRBD1 matches at 7 bases. V was pared by 5 bases and J by 2 bases, with 6 bases of the junction left unmatched. The CDR3 totals 14 residues. CDR1 is MNHNS, CDR2 SASEGT, per germline. CDR3 in amino acids: CASSSRQGTYEQYV. DNA of the CDR3: TGTGCCAGCAGTTCCCGACAGGGTACCTACGAGCAGTACGTC.

This rearrangement joins TRBV11-3 to TRBJ1-4; possible D gene TRBD1, 6 bases. Deletions cut 5 bases from V and 0 bases from J, with 7 bases between. Germline V gene sequence: CDR1 SGHNT, CDR2 YENEEA. The CDR3 extends over 14 amino acids. The DNA for the CDR3 is TGTGCCAGCAGCCAGGGGCCAACTAATGAAAAACTGTTTTTT. This encodes CASSQGPTNEKLFF.

The gene calls are TRBV4-2 and TRBJ2-1; TRBD1 matches at 9 bases. This CDR3 has 16 amino acids. The germline V gene encodes CDR1 LGHNA and CDR2 YNFKEQ. V lost 0 bases and J lost 4; bases outside the gene matches: 4. In nucleotides, the CDR3 is TGTGCCAGCAGCCAAGATGCTGGGACAGGGTACAATGAGCAGTTCTTC. Its translation is CASSQDAGTGYNEQFF.

The sample holds one count of this clone. The rearrangement uses TRBV28 and TRBJ1-3; TRBD1 aligns across 7 bases. V was clipped by 2 bases and J by 4 bases; unmatched bases: 11. The CDR3 is made up of 17 amino acids. CDR1 is MDHEN, CDR2 SYDVKM, per germline. As DNA, the CDR3 is TGTGCCAGCAGTTTAGTACCCACAGGGGACGGCGGAAACACCATATATTTT. It codes for CASSLVPTGDGGNTIYF.

The rearrangement joins TRBV2 to TRBJ2-5; D unclear. Trimming took 6 bases from V and 2 from J, leaving 10 bases between them. Germline CDR1 and CDR2: SNHLY and FYNNEI. This CDR3 comprises 13 residues. The CDR3 DNA reads as TGTGCCAGCAGGACGGTAGCTCAAGAGACCCAGTACTTC. Its protein product is CASRTVAQETQYF.

The chain uses TRBV11-2 and TRBJ2-7; 7 positions agree with TRBD1. Trimming cost V 5 bases and J 2 bases; bases outside gene matches: 9. This CDR3 region has 15 residues. Germline-derived CDR1 and CDR2 are SGHAT and FQNNGV. The CDR3 nucleotides are TGTGCCAGCAGCGTAGGGACAGCAATCACCTACGAGCAGTACTTC. This gives the protein CASSVGTAITYEQYF.

V gene TRBV7-9 combines with J gene TRBJ2-5; 11 bases map to TRBD1. There are 15 residues in the CDR3. Germline lookup yields CDR1 SEHNR and CDR2 FQNEAQ (reference sequence). The J segment lost 1 base and the V segment lost 3 bases, leaving 1 base of the junction unmatched. In nucleotides, the CDR3 is TGTGCCAGCAGCTTGGGGACAGGGGGCCAAGAGACCCAGTACTTC. This translates into CASSLGTGGQETQYF. Complete variable domain (other parts from reference TRBV7-9 and TRBJ2-5): DTGVSQNPRHKITKRGQNVTFRCDPISEHNRLYWYRQTLGQGPEFLTYFQNEAQLEKSRLLSDRFSAERPKGSFSTLEIQRTEQGDSAMYLCASSLGTGGQETQYFGPGTRLLVL.

The chain carries TRBV7-2 and TRBJ2-2; 9 nucleotides agree with TRBD2. The CDR3 contains 16 residues. With V trimmed by 1 base and J by 9 bases, 9 bases remained unmatched. CDR1 SGHTA and CDR2 FQGNSA come from the germline V gene. In DNA, the CDR3 is TGTGCCAGCAGCTTAGACGGGACTAGCTTCTTCCGGGAGCTGTTTTTT. Encoded protein: CASSLDGTSFFRELFF.

The rearrangement links TRBV6-1 to TRBJ1-4, with D maybe TRBD1 (5 bases). The germline V gene has CDR1 MNHNS and CDR2 SASEGT. The CDR3 loop spans 16 amino acids. The V gene lost 4 bases and the J gene lost 0 bases, with 12 bases spanning the gap. CDR3 in DNA: TGTGCCAGCAGTGGCAGGGCACGAGCAACTAATGAAAAACTGTTTTTT. It is translated as CASSGRARATNEKLFF.

The chain has TRBV2 and TRBJ1-2; weak D call: TRBD1 (5 bases). The germline V gene has CDR1 SNHLY and CDR2 FYNNEI. V was trimmed by 7 bases and J by 2 bases, leaving 8 bases between them. The CDR3 spans 12 residues. CDR3 loop: CASKAGNYGYTF. The CDR3 nucleotides are TGTGCCAGCAAGGCAGGGAACTATGGCTACACCTTC.

J is TRBJ1-6 and V is TRBV28, with TRBD1 matching 7 bases. V lost 6 bases and J lost 10; bases outside the gene matches: 9. The CDR3 has 14 residues. CDR1 is MDHEN and CDR2 is SYDVKM in the germline V gene. The CDR3 spells CASSPTGKNSPLHF. CDR3 sequence (DNA): TGTGCCAGCAGCCCGACAGGGAAAAACTCACCCCTCCACTTT.

This clone has just a few counts. The V and J genes are TRBV6-5 and TRBJ1-4; no firm D call. Germline V gene sequence: CDR1 MNHEY, CDR2 SVGAGI. V lost 10 bases and J lost 4, with 10 bases in between. The CDR3 length is 12 residues. The CDR3 reads CATRGRNEKLFF. CDR3 in DNA: TGTGCCACCCGTGGGCGTAATGAAAAACTGTTTTTT.

V and J are TRBV28 and TRBJ2-7; 7 bases align to TRBD1. Germline assignment: CDR1 MDHEN and CDR2 SYDVKM. V lost 5 bases and J lost 9; bases outside the gene matches: 10. This CDR3 comprises 13 residues. In DNA form, the CDR3 reads TGTGCCAGCAGTCCGAGGACAGGATTCGTGCAGTACGTC. Translating it yields CASSPRTGFVQYV.

This chain connects TRBV19 to TRBJ2-1; 12 positions agree with TRBD2. The trim removed 3 bases at V and 1 base at J, leaving 10 bases unmatched. CDR1 is LNHDA and CDR2 is SQIVND in the germline V gene (reference sequence). The CDR3 is made up of 19 amino acids. The CDR3 is CASSMASGGALRSYNEQFF. The DNA for the CDR3 is TGTGCCAGTAGTATGGCTAGCGGGGGGGCCTTAAGGTCCTACAATGAGCAGTTCTTC.

The V and J genes are TRBV19 and TRBJ2-3, with 9 bases aligning to TRBD2. This CDR3 has 14 amino acids. In germline, CDR1 is LNHDA, CDR2 SQIVND (reference sequence). Trimming cost V 7 bases and J 4 bases; bases outside gene matches: 6. The CDR3 is CASIGAGGPDTQYF. The CDR3 DNA is TGTGCCAGTATTGGAGCGGGGGGCCCAGATACGCAGTATTTT.

This chain joins TRBV7-9 and TRBJ1-2; weak D call: TRBD1 (6 bases). The V end lost 5 bases, the J end lost 5 bases, and 12 bases lay between the germline ends. The CDR3 totals 13 residues. Germline values: CDR1 SEHNR, CDR2 FQNEAQ (reference sequence). The chain's CDR3 is CASSPTGNYGYTF. The DNA for the CDR3 is TGTGCCAGCAGCCCGACAGGAAATTATGGCTACACCTTC. Drawing the rest from reference TRBV7-9 and TRBJ1-2, the complete variable domain is DTGVSQNPRHKITKRGQNVTFRCDPISEHNRLYWYRQTLGQGPEFLTYFQNEAQLEKSRLLSDRFSAERPKGSFSTLEIQRTEQGDSAMYLCASSPTGNYGYTFGSGTRLTVV.

V and J are TRBV29-1 and TRBJ1-5; D gene unclear. The CDR3 spans 12 residues. With 0 bases removed from V and 11 bases from J, the gap between germline ends came to 11 bases. Germline values: CDR1 SQVTM, CDR2 ANQGSEA. CDR3 residues: CSVEDEVRSQHF. In DNA form, the CDR3 reads TGCAGCGTTGAAGATGAGGTTCGGTCCCAGCATTTT.

The chain recombines TRBV25-1 with TRBJ2-1; 7 bases map to TRBD1. CDR1 is MGHDK and CDR2 is SYGVNS in the germline V gene. This CDR3 has 11 amino acids. After removal of 6 bases from V and 9 bases from J, the junction contained 2 bases not matched to a gene. CDR3 nucleotide sequence: TGTGCCAGCAGAGGGGGCGGTGAGCAGTTCTTC. It encodes CASRGGGEQFF. The complete variable domain, with remaining parts taken from reference TRBV25-1 and TRBJ2-1, reads EADIYQTPRYLVIGTGKKITLECSQTMGHDKMYWYQQDPGMELHLIHYSYGVNSTEKGDLSSESTVSRIRTEHFPLTLESARPSHTSQYLCASRGGGEQFFGPGTRLTVL.

The rearrangement joins TRBV18 to TRBJ2-7, with 7 positions matching TRBD1. The CDR3 covers 15 residues. Germline values: CDR1 KGHSH, CDR2 LQKENI. J was trimmed by 5 bases and V by 2 bases; bases with no gene match: 9. The CDR3 bases are TGTGCCAGCTCACCAGCTGACAGGGTGGGCCACGAGCAGTACTTC. Amino acids: CASSPADRVGHEQYF.

In its sample, this clone was seen once. The chain is built from TRBV5-5 and TRBJ1-5; possibly TRBD1 for D (5 bases). V was trimmed by 0 bases and J by 6 bases, leaving 16 bases between them. The CDR3 totals 16 residues. CDR1 is SGHKS, CDR2 YYEKEE, per germline (reference sequence). This CDR3 is CASSLEGAGMGQPQHF. In DNA, the CDR3 is TGTGCCAGCAGCTTGGAAGGGGCAGGGATGGGTCAGCCCCAGCATTTT.

This chain uses TRBV30 with TRBJ1-1; D ambiguous. Per the germline V gene, CDR1 is GTSNPN and CDR2 is SVGIG (reference sequence). V gave up 3 bases and J gave up 1 base, with 3 bases separating them. The CDR3 spans 11 residues. CDR3 in DNA: TGTGCCTGGAGCCGGAACACTGAAGCTTTCTTT. This codes for CAWSRNTEAFF.

This rearrangement joins TRBV28 to TRBJ2-5; TRBD2 agrees at 15 bases. This CDR3 is built from 17 residues. The V gene's germline CDR1 is MDHEN and CDR2 SYDVKM. Trimming at V came to 4 bases and at J to 2 bases, leaving 5 bases not matched to a gene. CDR3 protein: CASSYGLAGGQQETQYF. In DNA, the CDR3 is TGTGCCAGCAGTTACGGACTAGCGGGGGGGCAGCAAGAGACCCAGTACTTC.

This clone has just a few counts. This chain links TRBV5-1 with TRBJ2-3; a weak D match, TRBD2 (5 bases). Trimming stripped 4 bases from V and 4 bases from J, with 19 bases between. The germline V gene encodes CDR1 SGHRS and CDR2 YFSETQ. The length of the CDR3 is 16 residues. The CDR3 nucleotides are TGCGCCAGCAGCCTACGGACTGCCGTAAAGTCAGATACGCAGTATTTT. This codes for CASSLRTAVKSDTQYF. Supplemented by reference TRBV5-1 and TRBJ2-3, the full variable domain reads KAGVTQTPRYLIKTRGQQVTLSCSPISGHRSVSWYQQTPGQGLQFLFEYFSETQRNKGNFPGRFSGRQFSNSRSEMNVSTLELGDSALYLCASSLRTAVKSDTQYFGPGTRLTVL.

This clone was found once. The V gene is TRBV4-2, the J gene TRBJ1-5; TRBD1 agrees at 9 bases. The CDR3 is 15 amino acids. The J segment lost 7 bases and the V segment lost 3 bases, leaving 7 bases of the junction unmatched. Germline V CDR1 and CDR2: LGHNA, YNFKEQ. The CDR3 sequence is CASSQGQGVGQPQHF. CDR3 bases: TGTGCCAGCAGCCAGGGACAGGGTGTGGGGCAGCCCCAGCATTTT.

The CDR3 protein is CASSQGVGQSNTEAFF. The CDR3, as DNA: TGCGCCAGCAGCCAGGGGGTTGGACAGTCGAACACTGAAGCTTTCTTT. The genes are TRBV4-1 and TRBJ1-1; D possibly corresponds to TRBD1 (6 bases). Trimming took off 3 bases at V and 1 base at J, with 15 bases between the two ends. The CDR3 runs 16 residues. CDR1 is MGHRA, CDR2 YSYEKL, per germline.